The 23 T cell receptor beta chains given below trace back to one sample, sequenced in a study of blood T cell repertoires in COVID-19. Clones were read by immunoSEQ multiplex PCR, and TCRdb kept only the in-frame ones, dropping some. The top ten clones hold roughly 1.3% of a sample with around 60,000 clones, 90% of them seen once. Source material: peripheral blood. The origin of the receptors is a man in his sixties with acute or convalescent COVID-19.

The J gene is TRBJ1-1, the V gene TRBV6-5, with D perhaps TRBD1 (5 bases). With 2 bases removed from V and 2 bases from J, the gap between germline ends came to 9 bases. CDR1 and CDR2 from the germline V gene are MNHEY and SVGAGI. This CDR3 is 14 amino acids long. Written as DNA, the CDR3 is TGTGCCAGCAGTTACGACAGCCTTAACACTGAAGCTTTCTTT. Translated: CASSYDSLNTEAFF.

The chain carries TRBV19 and TRBJ1-2; TRBD1 aligns across 8 bases. Germline V CDR1 and CDR2: LNHDA, SQIVND (reference sequence). After removal of 6 bases from V and 6 bases from J, the junction contained 3 bases not matched to a gene. The CDR3 is 12 amino acids. The CDR3 protein is CASRTGVNGYTF. In DNA form, the CDR3 reads TGTGCCAGTAGGACAGGGGTAAATGGCTACACCTTC.

The gene calls are TRBV6-1 and TRBJ1-2; a possible D gene is TRBD1 (6 bases). CDR3 length: 15 amino acids. V lost 2 bases and J lost 4, with 14 bases in between. The germline V gene encodes CDR1 MNHNS and CDR2 SASEGT. CDR3 protein: CASSESLDRSYGYTF. CDR3 nucleotides: TGTGCCAGCAGTGAATCCCTGGACAGATCCTATGGCTACACCTTC.

This chain joins TRBV5-6 and TRBJ2-7; maybe TRBD1 (6 bases). V was shortened by 4 bases and J by 3 bases, with 11 bases between the two germline ends. The CDR3 has 13 amino acids. The germline V gene has CDR1 SGHDT and CDR2 YYEEEE. For the CDR3, the DNA is TGTGCCAGCAGCGACAGGTTTCGCTACGAGCAGTACTTC. Encoded protein: CASSDRFRYEQYF.

The gene calls are TRBV21-1 and TRBJ2-7; the table's D call TRBD1 went unverified against the DNA. TRBV21-1 is an annotated pseudogene. The CDR3 has 19 residues. CDR3 sequence reads: CASSKVRPQGVDHSYEQYF. CDR3 bases: TGTGCCAGCAGCAAAGTTAGGCCACAGGGGGTAGACCACTCCTACGAGCAGTACTTC.

The V call is TRBV24-1, the J call TRBJ2-3, with 8 bases fitting TRBD1. The CDR3 has 15 amino acids. V gave up 4 bases and J gave up 5 bases; unmatched junction bases: 7. Germline V gives CDR1 KGHDR, CDR2 SFDVKD. CDR3 nucleotides: TGTGCCACCAGTGACCCAGGGGGCGCGGGAGATACGCAGTATTTT. Encoded protein: CATSDPGGAGDTQYF.

This chain joins TRBV6-5 and TRBJ1-2, with D hard to call. Germline V gives CDR1 MNHEY, CDR2 SVGAGI. V lost 2 bases and J 3 bases, leaving 7 bases between the germline ends. The CDR3 has 13 residues. The CDR3 here is CASSYPGDYGYTF. CDR3 coding DNA: TGTGCCAGCAGTTACCCCGGAGACTATGGCTACACCTTC.

The CDR3 bases are TGTGCCAGCAGTTTCAGTACGGAGCAGGGAGCTTTCTTT. Its translation is CASSFSTEQGAFF. The V call is TRBV27, the J call TRBJ1-1; tentative D call: TRBD1 (5 bases). Trimming shortened V by 3 bases and J by 10 bases, and 15 bases separated the two germline ends. Germline-derived CDR1 and CDR2 are MNHEY and SMNVEV (reference sequence). The CDR3 extends over 13 amino acids.

The chain employs TRBV5-1 and TRBJ1-4; 9 positions agree with TRBD1. V dropped 4 bases and J dropped 8; count of bases not matched to a gene: 6. Germline CDR1 SGHRS, CDR2 YFSETQ. This CDR3 region has 14 residues. The CDR3 loop is CASSRGQGSEKLFF. The CDR3 nucleotides read TGCGCCAGCAGCCGGGGACAGGGATCCGAAAAACTGTTTTTT.

The rearrangement links TRBV7-2 to TRBJ1-5; 10 nucleotides agree with TRBD1. The trim removed 5 bases at V and 5 bases at J, leaving 12 bases unmatched. The CDR3 covers 17 residues. Germline V gene data show CDR1 as SGHTA and CDR2 as FQGNSA. Written as DNA, the CDR3 is TGTGCCAGCAGCATTGACAGGGGGCGGGGATTCGATCAGCCCCAGCATTTT. Translating gives CASSIDRGRGFDQPQHF.

V is TRBV7-9 and J is TRBJ1-1; 7 bases are shared with TRBD1. The CDR3 is made up of 12 amino acids. V gave up 6 bases and J gave up 9 bases; unmatched junction bases: 7. Germline V gene data show CDR1 as SEHNR and CDR2 as FQNEAQ (reference sequence). For the CDR3, the DNA is TGTGCCAGCAGTTTCGAACAGGGGAAAGCTTTCTTT. This gives the protein CASSFEQGKAFF.

The genes are TRBV5-6 and TRBJ2-2; 8 positions agree with TRBD2. Germline V gene sequence: CDR1 SGHDT, CDR2 YYEEEE. This CDR3 spans 15 amino acids. V gave up 4 bases and J gave up 4 bases; unmatched junction bases: 6. The CDR3, as DNA: TGTGCCAGCAGCCCGGACGCGGGGGGCACCGGGGAGCTGTTTTTT. Encoded protein: CASSPDAGGTGELFF. The entire variable domain, with the rest obtained from reference TRBV5-6 and TRBJ2-2, is as follows: DAGVTQSPTHLIKTRGQQVTLRCSPKSGHDTVSWYQQALGQGPQFIFQYYEEEERQRGNFPDRFSGHQFPNYSSELNVNALLLGDSALYLCASSPDAGGTGELFFGEGSRLTVL.

The rearrangement joins TRBV7-9 to TRBJ1-6, with no clear D. The germline CDR1 and CDR2 sequences are SEHNR and FQNEAQ (reference sequence). This CDR3 has 9 amino acids. V lost 10 bases and J lost 8, with 3 bases in between. CDR3 nucleotides: TGTGCCACCGATTCACCCCTCCACTTT. Protein: CATDSPLHF.

J is TRBJ1-3 and V is TRBV2; 8 nucleotides line up with TRBD1. The germline CDR1 and CDR2 sequences are SNHLY and FYNNEI. The CDR3 loop spans 14 amino acids. J gave up 4 bases and V 6 bases, and 5 bases lay outside the gene matches. CDR3 in DNA: TGTGCCAGCAGGGACAGGGCCGGCGGAAACACCATATATTTT. Protein product: CASRDRAGGNTIYF.

This sequence joins TRBV18 and TRBJ1-4, with D maybe TRBD1 (5 bases). This CDR3 region has 14 residues. Germline values: CDR1 KGHSH, CDR2 LQKENI. V lost 1 base, J lost 6 bases, and 9 bases lay in between. CDR3 coding DNA: TGTGCCAGCTCACCACAGGGGTTGGATGAAAAACTGTTTTTT. As protein: CASSPQGLDEKLFF.

This chain uses TRBV28 with TRBJ2-1; TRBD1 aligns across 8 bases. Per germline, CDR1 MDHEN and CDR2 SYDVKM. J was trimmed by 9 bases and V by 6 bases; bases with no gene match: 7. The CDR3 has 13 amino acids. The CDR3 spells CASSLQGVREQFF. The CDR3 DNA reads as TGTGCCAGCAGCCTACAGGGGGTTCGTGAGCAGTTCTTC.

The chain links TRBV7-9 to TRBJ2-2; 9 nucleotides agree with TRBD2. Germline trimming cut 7 bases from V and 4 bases from J; bases unmatched to any gene: 10. Germline assignment: CDR1 SEHNR and CDR2 FQNEAQ (reference sequence). The CDR3 runs to 16 residues. DNA of the CDR3: TGTGCCAGCACCCCCCCGACTAGCGGCGGCACCGGGGAGCTGTTTTTT. Protein product: CASTPPTSGGTGELFF.

The V call is TRBV7-6, the J call TRBJ1-5, with 9 positions matching TRBD1. Germline V gene lookup returns CDR1 SGHVS and CDR2 FNYEAQ. There are 15 residues in the CDR3. V dropped 5 bases and J dropped 5; count of bases not matched to a gene: 7. The chain's CDR3 is CASSEQTGGDQPQHF. In nucleotides, the CDR3 is TGTGCCAGCAGCGAACAAACAGGGGGCGATCAGCCCCAGCATTTT.

V gene TRBV5-1 combines with J gene TRBJ2-3, with D unresolved. The germline CDR1 and CDR2 sequences are SGHRS and YFSETQ. The V and J ends lost 2 bases and 4 bases respectively, with 11 bases between them. CDR3 length: 14 amino acids. CDR3 DNA: TGCGCCAGCAGCTTTGGGCTTTGGCCAGATACGCAGTATTTT. Protein product: CASSFGLWPDTQYF. Full variable domain (missing parts from reference TRBV5-1 and TRBJ2-3): KAGVTQTPRYLIKTRGQQVTLSCSPISGHRSVSWYQQTPGQGLQFLFEYFSETQRNKGNFPGRFSGRQFSNSRSEMNVSTLELGDSALYLCASSFGLWPDTQYFGPGTRLTVL.

The CDR3 DNA sequence: TGTGCCAGCAGCTTGGAGGGTCCTGAAGCTTTCTTT. This sequence encodes CASSLEGPEAFF. The J gene is TRBJ1-1, the V gene TRBV7-9; D call uncertain. Between the trimmed V and J ends, which lost 3 bases and 6 bases, there was a span of 8 bases. The CDR3 is 12 amino acids. The germline V gene has CDR1 SEHNR and CDR2 FQNEAQ (reference sequence).

V gene TRBV2 combines with J gene TRBJ2-3; a weak D match, TRBD2 (6 bases). Germline V CDR1 and CDR2: SNHLY, FYNNEI. The CDR3 length is 15 residues. V gave up 3 bases and J gave up 0 bases, with 10 bases separating them. The CDR3 DNA follows: TGTGCCAGCAGTGACCCGGGAGTCAGCACAGATACGCAGTATTTT. Translated, it gives CASSDPGVSTDTQYF.

The V gene is TRBV18, the J gene TRBJ2-7, with a tentative D call TRBD2 (5 bases). Trimming removed 3 bases at V and 0 bases at J, with 12 bases between. The CDR3 runs to 15 residues. Germline values: CDR1 KGHSH, CDR2 LQKENI. CDR3 DNA sequence: TGTGCCAGCTCACCGGTCGGGGAAAGCTCCTACGAGCAGTACTTC. Its translation: CASSPVGESSYEQYF.

The gene calls are TRBV10-3 and TRBJ1-3, with TRBD1 matching 7 bases. The V segment lost 3 bases and the J segment 2 bases; nucleotides outside the gene matches: 1. Germline V gene lookup returns CDR1 ENHRY and CDR2 SYGVKD. The CDR3 runs 14 residues. This CDR3 is CAISDGQAGNTIYF. CDR3 sequence (DNA): TGTGCCATCAGTGACGGACAGGCTGGAAACACCATATATTTT.